This TCR beta chain originates from a study of T cell clonality in common variable immunodeficiency. Study-level findings and limits: Compared with healthy controls, CVID subjects showed increased TCRbeta clonality, mostly in about a third.

Measured with immunoSEQ multiplex PCR; TCRdb has only the in-frame clones, and not every one. The specimen has tens of thousands of clones, none found just once. This CDR3 is built from 15 residues. Germline CDR1 and CDR2: LNHDA and SQIVND (reference sequence). The table lists this clone with a few counts. Its matching antigen is unknown. The sequence runs out 3 residues before the end of the CDR3; the remainder is reconstructed from the germline J gene. The origin of this receptor is a person aged 18 to 75 in good health. Sequenced input: peripheral blood mononuclear cells. The V gene is TRBV19, the J gene TRBJ2-2, with a weak D call TRBD2 (6 bases). CDR3 bases read: TGTGCCAGTACCCGGGGGATAGCAACTAATGAAAAG. Translated, it gives CASTRGIATNEK. The whole CDR3 reads CASTRGIATNEKLFF.